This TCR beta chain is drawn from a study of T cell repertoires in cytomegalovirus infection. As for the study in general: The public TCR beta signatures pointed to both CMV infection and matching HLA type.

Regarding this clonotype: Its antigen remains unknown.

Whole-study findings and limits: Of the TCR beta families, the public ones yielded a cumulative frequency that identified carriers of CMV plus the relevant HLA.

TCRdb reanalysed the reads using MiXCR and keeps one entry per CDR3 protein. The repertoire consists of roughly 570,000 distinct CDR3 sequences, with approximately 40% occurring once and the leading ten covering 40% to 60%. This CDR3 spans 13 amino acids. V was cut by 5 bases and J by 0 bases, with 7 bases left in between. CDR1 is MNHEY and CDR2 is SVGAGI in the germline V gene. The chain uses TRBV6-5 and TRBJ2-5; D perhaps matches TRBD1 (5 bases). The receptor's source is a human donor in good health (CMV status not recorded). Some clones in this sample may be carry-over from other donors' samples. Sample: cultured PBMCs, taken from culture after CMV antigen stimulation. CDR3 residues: CASSATDQETQYF. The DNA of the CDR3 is TGTGCCAGCAGTGCGACAGACCAAGAGACCCAGTACTTC.